This section outlines one T cell receptor beta chain sequence together with its context. The sample comes from a study of T cell responses to AZD1222 COVID-19 vaccine. Repertoires were generated with immunoSEQ multiplex PCR, while TCRdb's copy carries only in-frame clones and drops some. The sample carries about 130,000 clones, around 90% recorded once. The sample here was peripheral blood, taken on day 0 of MenACWY control vaccination. This receptor was obtained from an adult in good health.

Here the CDR3 DNA reads TGTGCCAGCAGTCACATCTACGAGCAGTACTTC. This gives the protein CASSHIYEQYF. The chain uses TRBV28 and TRBJ2-7; no clear D. The CDR3 covers 11 residues. V lost 5 bases and J lost 3, with 5 bases in between. Germline V lookup: CDR1 MDHEN, CDR2 SYDVKM.